The source of this T cell receptor (beta chain) is a study of glioma-infiltrating T cells. TCR alpha and beta CDR3 regions were amplified from RNA using iRepertoire nested multiplex PCR. TCRdb reanalysed the multiplex PCR reads using MiXCR and keeps one entry per CDR3 protein. This table holds around 390,000 distinct CDR3 sequences, less than 50% found once. The CDR3 runs 15 residues. CDR1 is DFQATT and CDR2 is SNEGSKA in the germline V gene (reference sequence). V was pared by 1 base and J by 1 base, with 13 bases between. Comment on this clonotype: Antigen specificity is unknown.

Findings and limits, study-wide: Tissue-blood divergence was below expectation in non-neoplastic patients, above in gliomas.

This clonotype was sampled from a human donor with low-grade glioma or glioblastoma, undergoing nonglioma brain surgery, or in good health (not recorded which). Sequenced input: glioma tissue, nonneoplastic brain tissue, or PBMCs (not recorded which). The chain couples TRBV20-1 to TRBJ1-1; D perhaps matches TRBD1 (6 bases). The CDR3 DNA reads as TGCAGTGCTAGAGTGGGGGGCGAAGGGAACACTGAAGCTTTCTTT. Encoded protein: CSARVGGEGNTEAFF.